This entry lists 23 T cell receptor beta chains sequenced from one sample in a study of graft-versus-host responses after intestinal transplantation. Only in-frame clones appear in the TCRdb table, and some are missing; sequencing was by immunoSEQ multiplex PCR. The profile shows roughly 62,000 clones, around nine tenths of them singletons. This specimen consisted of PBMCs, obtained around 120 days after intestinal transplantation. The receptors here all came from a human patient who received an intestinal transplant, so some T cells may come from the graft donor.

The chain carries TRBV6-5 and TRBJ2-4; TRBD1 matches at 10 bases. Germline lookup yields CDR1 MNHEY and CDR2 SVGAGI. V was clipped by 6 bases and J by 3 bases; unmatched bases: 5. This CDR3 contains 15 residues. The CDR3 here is CASRTGGNGKNIQYF. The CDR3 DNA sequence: TGTGCCAGCAGGACAGGGGGCAATGGCAAAAACATTCAGTACTTC.

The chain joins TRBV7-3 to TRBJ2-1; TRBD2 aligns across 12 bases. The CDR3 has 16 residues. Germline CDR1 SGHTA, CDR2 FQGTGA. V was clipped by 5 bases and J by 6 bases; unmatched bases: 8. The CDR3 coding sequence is TGTGCCAGCAGCACCCTAGCGGGAGGGCTCTTCAATGAGCAGTTCTTC. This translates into CASSTLAGGLFNEQFF. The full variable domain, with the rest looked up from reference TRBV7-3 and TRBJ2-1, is GAGVSQTPSNKVTEKGKYVELRCDPISGHTALYWYRQSLGQGPEFLIYFQGTGAADDSGLPNDRFFAVRPEGSVSTLKIQRTERGDSAVYLCASSTLAGGLFNEQFFGPGTRLTVL.

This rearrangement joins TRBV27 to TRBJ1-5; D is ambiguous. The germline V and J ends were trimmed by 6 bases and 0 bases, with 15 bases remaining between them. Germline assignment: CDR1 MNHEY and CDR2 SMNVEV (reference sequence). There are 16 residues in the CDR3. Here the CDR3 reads CASSPHVTFSNQPQHF. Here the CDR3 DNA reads TGTGCCAGCAGCCCCCATGTCACTTTTAGCAATCAGCCCCAGCATTTT.

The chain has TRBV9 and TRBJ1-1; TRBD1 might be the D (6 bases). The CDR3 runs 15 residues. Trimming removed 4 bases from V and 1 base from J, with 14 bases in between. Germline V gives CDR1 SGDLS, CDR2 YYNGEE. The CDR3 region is CASSPRGNGNTEAFF. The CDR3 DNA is TGTGCCAGCAGCCCAAGGGGGAACGGGAACACTGAAGCTTTCTTT.

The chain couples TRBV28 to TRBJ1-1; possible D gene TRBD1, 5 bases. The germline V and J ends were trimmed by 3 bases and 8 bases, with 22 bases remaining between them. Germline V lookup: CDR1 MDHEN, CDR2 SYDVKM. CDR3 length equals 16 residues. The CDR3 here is CASSFETWDLRREAFF. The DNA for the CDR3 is TGTGCCAGCAGTTTTGAGACTTGGGACCTACGAAGGGAAGCTTTCTTT.

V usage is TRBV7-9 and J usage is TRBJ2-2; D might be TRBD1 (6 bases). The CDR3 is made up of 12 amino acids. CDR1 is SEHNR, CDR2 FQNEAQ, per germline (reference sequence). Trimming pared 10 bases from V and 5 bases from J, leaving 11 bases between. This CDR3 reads CATLTGTGELFF. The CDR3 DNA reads TGTGCCACCCTAACAGGGACCGGGGAGCTGTTTTTT.

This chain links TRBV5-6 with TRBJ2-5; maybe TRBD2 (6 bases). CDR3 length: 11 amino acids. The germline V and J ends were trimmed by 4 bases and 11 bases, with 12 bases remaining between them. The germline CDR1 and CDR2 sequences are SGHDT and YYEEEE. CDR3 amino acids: CASSREYEQYF. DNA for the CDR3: TGTGCCAGCAGCCGGGAGTATGAGCAGTACTTC.

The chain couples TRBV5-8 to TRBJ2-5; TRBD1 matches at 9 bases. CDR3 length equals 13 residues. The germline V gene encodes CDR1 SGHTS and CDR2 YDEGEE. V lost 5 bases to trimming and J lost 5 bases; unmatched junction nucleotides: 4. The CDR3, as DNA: TGTGCCAGCAGGGGACAGGGCGTTGAGACCCAGTACTTC. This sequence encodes CASRGQGVETQYF.

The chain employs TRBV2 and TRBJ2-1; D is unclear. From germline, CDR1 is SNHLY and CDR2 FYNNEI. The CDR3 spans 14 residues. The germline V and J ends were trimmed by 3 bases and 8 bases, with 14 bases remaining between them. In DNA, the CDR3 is TGTGCCAGCAGTGAGATCGCGACGGTACATGAGCAGTTCTTC. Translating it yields CASSEIATVHEQFF.

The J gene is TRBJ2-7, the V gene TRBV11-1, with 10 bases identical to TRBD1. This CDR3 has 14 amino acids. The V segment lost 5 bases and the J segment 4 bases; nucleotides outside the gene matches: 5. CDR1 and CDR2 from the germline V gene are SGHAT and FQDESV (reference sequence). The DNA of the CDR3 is TGTGCCAGCAGCCTTGACAGGGGGCGGTACGAGCAGTACTTC. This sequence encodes CASSLDRGRYEQYF.

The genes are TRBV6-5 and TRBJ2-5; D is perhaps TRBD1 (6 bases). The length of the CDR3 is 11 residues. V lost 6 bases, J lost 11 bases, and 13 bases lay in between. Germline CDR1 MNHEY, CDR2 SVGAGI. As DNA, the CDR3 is TGTGCCAGCAGCCTTGGACAGATGCAGTACTTC. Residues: CASSLGQMQYF.

The CDR3 DNA is TGCGCCAGCAGCTTGGGGGACGACTACAATGAGCAGTTCTTC. This translates into CASSLGDDYNEQFF. V is TRBV5-1 and J is TRBJ2-1; D tentatively reads TRBD1 or TRBD2 (5 bases each). The CDR3 extends over 14 amino acids. Germline-derived CDR1 and CDR2 are SGHRS and YFSETQ. V lost 0 bases and J lost 3, with 7 bases in between. The variable domain in full, completed from reference TRBV5-1 and TRBJ2-1, reads KAGVTQTPRYLIKTRGQQVTLSCSPISGHRSVSWYQQTPGQGLQFLFEYFSETQRNKGNFPGRFSGRQFSNSRSEMNVSTLELGDSALYLCASSLGDDYNEQFFGPGTRLTVL.

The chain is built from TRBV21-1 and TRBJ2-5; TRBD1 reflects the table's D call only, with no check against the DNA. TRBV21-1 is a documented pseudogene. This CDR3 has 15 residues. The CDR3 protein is CASSKKDRGRETQYF. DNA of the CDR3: TGTGCCAGCAGCAAAAAAGACAGGGGGCGAGAGACCCAGTACTTC.

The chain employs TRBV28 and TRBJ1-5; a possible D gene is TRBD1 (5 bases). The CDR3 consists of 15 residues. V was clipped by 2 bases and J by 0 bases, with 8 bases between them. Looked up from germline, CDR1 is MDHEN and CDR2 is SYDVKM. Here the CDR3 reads CASSLIGGSNQPQHF. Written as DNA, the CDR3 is TGTGCCAGCAGTTTAATTGGGGGTAGCAATCAGCCCCAGCATTTT.

CDR3 nucleotides: TGTGCCAGCAGCTTAGGCTCCTACAATGAGCAGTTCTTC. Protein sequence: CASSLGSYNEQFF. V gene TRBV7-9 combines with J gene TRBJ2-1; D is undetermined. Per germline, CDR1 SEHNR and CDR2 FQNEAQ (reference sequence). V lost 1 base and J lost 0, with 1 base in between. The CDR3 is 13 amino acids.

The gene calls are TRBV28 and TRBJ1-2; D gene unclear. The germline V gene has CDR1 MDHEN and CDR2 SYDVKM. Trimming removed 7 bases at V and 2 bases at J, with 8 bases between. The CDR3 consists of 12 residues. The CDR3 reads CASNSINYGYTF. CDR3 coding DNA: TGTGCCAGCAATAGTATAAACTATGGCTACACCTTC.

DNA for the CDR3: TGTGCCAGTAGTCCAGGGGTAAGGGGCTACACCTTC. It is translated as CASSPGVRGYTF. The V gene is TRBV19, the J gene TRBJ1-2; a weak D match, TRBD1 (6 bases). Germline V CDR1 and CDR2: LNHDA, SQIVND (reference sequence). Trimming stripped 5 bases from V and 8 bases from J, with 12 bases between. This CDR3 is built from 12 residues.

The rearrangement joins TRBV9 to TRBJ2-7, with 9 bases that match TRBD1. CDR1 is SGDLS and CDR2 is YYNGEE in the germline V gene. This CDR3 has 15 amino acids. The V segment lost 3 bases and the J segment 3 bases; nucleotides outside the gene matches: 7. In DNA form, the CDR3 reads TGTGCCAGCAGCGCGTCCGGGACAGGGATCTACGAGCAGTACTTC. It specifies CASSASGTGIYEQYF.

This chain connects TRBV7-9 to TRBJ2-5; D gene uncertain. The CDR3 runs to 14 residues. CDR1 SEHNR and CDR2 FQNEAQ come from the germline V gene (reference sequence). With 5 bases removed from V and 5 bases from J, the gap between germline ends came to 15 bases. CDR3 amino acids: CASSLGPPMETQYF. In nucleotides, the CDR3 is TGTGCCAGCAGCCTCGGGCCTCCGATGGAGACCCAGTACTTC.

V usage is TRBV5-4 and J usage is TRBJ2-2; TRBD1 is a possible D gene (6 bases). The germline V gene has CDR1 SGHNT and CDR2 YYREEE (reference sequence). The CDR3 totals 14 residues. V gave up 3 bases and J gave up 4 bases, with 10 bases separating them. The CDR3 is CASSSQGITGELFF. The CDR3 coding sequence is TGTGCCAGCAGCTCTCAGGGGATCACCGGGGAGCTGTTTTTT.

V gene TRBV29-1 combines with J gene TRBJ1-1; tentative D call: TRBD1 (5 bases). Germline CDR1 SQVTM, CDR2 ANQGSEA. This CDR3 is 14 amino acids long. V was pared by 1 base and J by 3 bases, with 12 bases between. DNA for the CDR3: TGCAGCGTTGAAGGCAGGCGAGGGGACACTGAAGCTTTCTTT. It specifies CSVEGRRGDTEAFF.

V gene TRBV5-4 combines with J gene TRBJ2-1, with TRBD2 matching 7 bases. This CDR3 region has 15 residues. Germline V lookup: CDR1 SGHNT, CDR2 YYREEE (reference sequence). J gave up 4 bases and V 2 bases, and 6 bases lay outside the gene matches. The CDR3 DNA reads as TGTGCCAGCAGCTTACCGGGGAGGGAATACAATGAGCAGTTCTTC. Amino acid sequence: CASSLPGREYNEQFF.

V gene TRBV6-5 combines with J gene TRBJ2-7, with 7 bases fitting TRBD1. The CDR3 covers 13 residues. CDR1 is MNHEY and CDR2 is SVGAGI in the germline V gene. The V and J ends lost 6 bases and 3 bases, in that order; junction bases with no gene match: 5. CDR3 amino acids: CASRETGNYEQYF. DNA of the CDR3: TGTGCCAGCAGGGAGACAGGGAACTACGAGCAGTACTTC.